The clone carrying this T cell receptor beta chain was picked up many times. What it binds is not known. One end of the junction varies from germline; a read error may be responsible. The use of a sample-barcoded 5' primer and a J-beta primer mix characterized a second PCR of roughly 7 to 11 cycles. Every cDNA was tagged by a template-switch adaptor with 12 random nucleotides. Per sample, CDR3-containing paired-end reads numbered at least 2.5 million. MiXCR, run by TCRdb on the 5' RACE reads, gives a single entry per CDR3 protein. The sample shows 600,000 or so distinct CDR3 sequences, less than 35% of them seen only once. This sample stems from a study of blood T cells in healthy people across ages. Study findings and constraints: While age rose, TCR beta diversity per million T cells dropped in a roughly linear way.

The germline gives CDR1 SSHAT, CDR2 FNYEAQ (reference sequence). The CDR3 has 13 amino acids. V gene TRBV7-7 combines with J gene TRBJ2-1; D gene unclear. The specimen was blood. The receptor was isolated from a woman of 80 years or more in good health. The CDR3 loop is CASSFGRFNEQFF. The CDR3 coding sequence is TGTGCTAGCAGCTTTGGAAGGTTCAATGAGCAGTTCTTC.